The present entry profiles one T cell receptor (beta chain) with its context. Its antigen is unknown. The record originates from a study of long-term antiretroviral therapy in people with HIV. Whole-study findings and limits: Clonotypes expanded prior to ART showed repertoire dominance at all sampled time points. Post-ART samples showed increased diversity that remained below transplant donor control levels.

No donor had fewer than one pre-ART PBMC sample or fewer than two post-ART PBMC samples. At survey level, the immunoSEQ assay was run in its v3.0 version. Assay: immunoSEQ multiplex PCR; the TCRdb copy retains only in-frame clones and omits some. This sample has some 20,000 clones, with more than 75% found just once. The germline V and J ends were trimmed by 3 bases and 4 bases, with 8 bases remaining between them. Germline CDR1 and CDR2: MNHNS and SASEGT. This CDR3 is 13 amino acids long. The clonotype originates from a middle-aged man with HIV. The rearrangement uses TRBV6-1 and TRBJ2-3; D is uncertain. The sample consisted of unsorted PBMCs, taken 0.5 years after starting antiretroviral therapy. CDR3 bases: TGTGCCAGCAGTGAGCTCCGGGCAGATACGCAGTATTTT. Amino acid sequence: CASSELRADTQYF.